The next 4 T cell receptor beta chains were all read from a single sample in a study of cytomegalovirus exposure and HLA in healthy donors. This PCR relied on a set of 60 Vbeta primers and 13 Jbeta primers. TCRdb keeps only in-frame clones here, not all; method: immunoSEQ multiplex PCR. The table records about 210,000 clones, roughly 90% of them present only once. The sample consisted of PBMCs. These receptors were taken from a boy aged 2 to 10 in good health and CMV-seronegative.

The chain combines TRBV28 with TRBJ2-7, with D perhaps TRBD2 (5 bases). CDR1 is MDHEN and CDR2 is SYDVKM in the germline V gene. V lost 1 base and J lost 1, with 14 bases in between. This CDR3 is 16 amino acids long. The CDR3 sequence is CASSLFGGFGSYEQYF. CDR3 DNA sequence: TGTGCCAGCAGTTTATTCGGCGGGTTCGGATCCTACGAGCAGTACTTC. The full variable domain, rest sourced from reference TRBV28 and TRBJ2-7, is DVKVTQSSRYLVKRTGEKVFLECVQDMDHENMFWYRQDPGLGLRLIYFSYDVKMKEKGDIPEGYSVSREKKERFSLILESASTNQTSMYLCASSLFGGFGSYEQYFGPGTRLTVT.

The rearrangement links TRBV5-1 to TRBJ1-3; TRBD1 might be the D (5 bases). V lost 0 bases and J lost 0, with 13 bases in between. There are 17 residues in the CDR3. Germline assignment: CDR1 SGHRS and CDR2 YFSETQ. The CDR3 DNA sequence: TGCGCCAGCAGCTTGGCCGTGATAGGGGCCTCTGGAAACACCATATATTTT. It translates to CASSLAVIGASGNTIYF.

This rearrangement joins TRBV2 to TRBJ1-3; possibly TRBD1 for D (6 bases). The germline V gene encodes CDR1 SNHLY and CDR2 FYNNEI. This CDR3 is 13 amino acids long. V lost 10 bases, J lost 5 bases, and 15 bases lay in between. CDR3 sequence reads: CAITGTYRNTIYF. CDR3 nucleotide sequence: TGTGCCATCACCGGGACATACAGAAACACCATATATTTT.

In DNA form, the CDR3 reads TGCGCCAGCAGCATAGGGACAGGGGGCGCGTCAGATACGCAGTATTTT. Translated: CASSIGTGGASDTQYF. This chain links TRBV5-1 with TRBJ2-3; 12 bases align to TRBD1. The germline V gene has CDR1 SGHRS and CDR2 YFSETQ. This CDR3 spans 16 amino acids. V was pared by 4 bases and J by 4 bases, with 7 bases of the junction left unmatched.